The sequence of this TCR beta chain was determined in a study of blood T cells in healthy people across ages. Overall study findings and caveats: The fall in TCR beta diversity per million T cells was roughly linear with age.

CDR1 and CDR2 from the germline V gene are DFQATT and SNEGSKA (reference sequence). V was shortened by 3 bases and J by 2 bases, with 18 bases between the two germline ends. CDR3 length equals 16 residues. A second about 7 to 11 cycle PCR used barcoded and J-beta primers. TCRdb ran MiXCR on the 5' RACE reads and lists one entry per CDR3 protein. This sample carries hundreds of thousands of distinct CDR3 sequences, roughly 60% of them seen once, and the ten largest clones take about 20%. The table lists this clonotype with a few counts. What it recognizes is unknown. The TCR was taken from a man between 25 and 39 years old in good health. The sequenced sample was blood. This chain joins TRBV20-1 and TRBJ2-3, with D possibly TRBD2 on 7 matching bases. CDR3 region: CSARLLGGENTDTQYF. CDR3 in DNA: TGCAGTGCTAGGCTCTTAGGGGGGGAGAACACAGATACGCAGTATTTT.